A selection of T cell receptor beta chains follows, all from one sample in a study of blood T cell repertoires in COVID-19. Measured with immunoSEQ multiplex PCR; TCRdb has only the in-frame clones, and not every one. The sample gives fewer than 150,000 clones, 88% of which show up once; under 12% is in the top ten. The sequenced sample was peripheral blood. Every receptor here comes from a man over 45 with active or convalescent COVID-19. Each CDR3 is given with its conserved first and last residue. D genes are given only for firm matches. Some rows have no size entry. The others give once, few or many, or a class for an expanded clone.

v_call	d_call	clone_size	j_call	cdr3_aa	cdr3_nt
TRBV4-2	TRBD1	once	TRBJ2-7	CASSQRDRSSYEQYF	TGTGCCAGCAGCCAGCGGGACAGGAGCTCCTACGAGCAGTACTTC
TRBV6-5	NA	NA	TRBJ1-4	CASRTGSEKLFF	TGTGCCAGCAGGACGGGGTCCGAAAAACTGTTTTTT
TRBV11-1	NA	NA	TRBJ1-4	CASSYVGGEKLFF	TGTGCCAGCAGCTATGTTGGAGGGGAAAAACTGTTTTTT
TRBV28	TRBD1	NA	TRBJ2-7	CASTEDRVRREQYF	TGTGCCAGCACCGAGGACAGGGTGAGGAGGGAGCAGTACTTC
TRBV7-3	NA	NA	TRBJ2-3	CASSLEGWTDTQYF	TGTGCCAGCAGCTTGGAGGGGTGGACAGATACGCAGTATTTT
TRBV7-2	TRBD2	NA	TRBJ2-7	CASSRAGAPYEQYF	TGTGCCAGCAGCCGGGCGGGAGCCCCTTACGAGCAGTACTTC
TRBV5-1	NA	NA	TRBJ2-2	CASSTANTGELFF	TGCGCCAGCAGTACTGCGAACACCGGGGAGCTGTTTTTT
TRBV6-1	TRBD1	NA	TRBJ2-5	CASSEIGQGWETQYF	TGTGCCAGCAGTGAAATCGGACAGGGATGGGAGACCCAGTACTTC
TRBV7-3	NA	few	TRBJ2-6	CASSLQGNGANVLTF	TGTGCCAGCAGCTTACAGGGGAACGGGGCCAACGTCCTGACTTTC
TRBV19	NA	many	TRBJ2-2	CASTTGWGTGELFF	TGTGCCAGTACAACAGGATGGGGCACCGGGGAGCTGTTTTTT
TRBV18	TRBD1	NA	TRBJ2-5	CASEGQGDLKTQYF	TGTGCCAGCGAAGGACAGGGGGATCTGAAGACCCAGTACTTC
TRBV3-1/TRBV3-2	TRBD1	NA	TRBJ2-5	CASSLLTGGTETQYF	TGTGCCAGCAGCCTATTGACAGGGGGCACAGAGACCCAGTACTTC
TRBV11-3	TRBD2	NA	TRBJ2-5	CASSLGRGGTQYF	TGTGCCAGCAGCTTAGGGCGGGGGGGAACCCAGTACTTC
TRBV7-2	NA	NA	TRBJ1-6	CASSLEWSSYNSPLHF	TGTGCCAGCAGCCTCGAGTGGAGCTCCTATAATTCACCCCTCCACTTT
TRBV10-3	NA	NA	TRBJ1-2	CAISATDSGYTF	TGTGCCATATCAGCAACAGATAGTGGCTACACCTTC
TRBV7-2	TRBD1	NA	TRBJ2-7	CASSPDRGSYEQYF	TGTGCCAGCAGCCCGGACAGGGGTAGCTACGAGCAGTACTTC
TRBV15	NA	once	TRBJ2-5	CATSRDYTGQETQYF	TGTGCCACCAGCAGAGATTACACGGGTCAAGAGACCCAGTACTTC
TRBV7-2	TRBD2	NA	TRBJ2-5	CASSLYSISGSVETQYF	TGTGCCAGCAGCTTATACAGCATTAGCGGGAGTGTTGAGACCCAGTACTTC
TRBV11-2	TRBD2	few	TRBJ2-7	CASRFSGRSSYEQYF	TGTGCCAGCAGGTTCTCCGGGAGGAGCTCCTACGAGCAGTACTTC
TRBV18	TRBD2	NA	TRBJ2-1	CASSSSGTSLNEQFF	TGTGCCAGCTCATCGTCCGGGACTAGTCTCAATGAGCAGTTCTTC
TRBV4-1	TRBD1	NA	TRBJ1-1	CASSQDGTGGDWTEAFF	TGCGCCAGCAGCCAAGACGGGACAGGGGGCGATTGGACTGAAGCTTTCTTT
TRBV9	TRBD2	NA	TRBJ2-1	CASSVDGRSSGRNEQFF	TGTGCCAGCAGCGTAGACGGGCGGTCTAGCGGGAGGAATGAGCAGTTCTTC
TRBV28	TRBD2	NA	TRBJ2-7	CASSLWTSRYEQYF	TGTGCCAGCAGTTTGTGGACTAGCCGCTACGAGCAGTACTTC
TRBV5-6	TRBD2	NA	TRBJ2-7	CASSLASGSITYEQYF	TGTGCCAGCAGCTTGGCCAGCGGGAGCATCACCTACGAGCAGTACTTC
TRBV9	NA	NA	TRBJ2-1	CASSGAGLTYNEQFF	TGTGCCAGCAGCGGCGCGGGTTTAACCTACAATGAGCAGTTCTTC
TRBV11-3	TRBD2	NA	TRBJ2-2	CASSLLAGAGELFF	TGTGCCAGCAGCTTACTAGCGGGTGCGGGGGAGCTGTTTTTT
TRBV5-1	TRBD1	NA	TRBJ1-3	CASSLGYRGNSGNTIYF	TGCGCCAGCAGCTTGGGATACAGGGGGAACTCTGGAAACACCATATATTTT
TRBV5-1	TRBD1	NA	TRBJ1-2	CASSLGQALNYGYTF	TGCGCCAGCAGCCTGGGACAGGCCTTAAACTATGGCTACACCTTC
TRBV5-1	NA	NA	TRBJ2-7	CASSLAGEALYEQYF	TGCGCCAGCAGCTTGGCCGGAGAAGCGCTATACGAGCAGTACTTC
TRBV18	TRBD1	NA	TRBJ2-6	CASSATGTGNSGANVLTF	TGTGCCAGCTCAGCGACCGGGACAGGTAACTCTGGGGCCAACGTCCTGACTTTC
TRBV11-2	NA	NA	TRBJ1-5	CASSVAGPNQPQHF	TGTGCCAGCAGCGTTGCGGGCCCCAATCAGCCCCAGCATTTT
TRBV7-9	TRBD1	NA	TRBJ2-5	CASSSSGTGGAETQYF	TGTGCCAGCAGCTCGAGTGGGACAGGGGGCGCTGAGACCCAGTACTTC
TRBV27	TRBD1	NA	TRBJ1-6	CASRDRPNSPLHF	TGTGCCAGTCGGGACAGACCCAATTCACCCCTCCACTTT
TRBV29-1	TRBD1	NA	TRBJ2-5	CSVDLTGGAETQYF	TGCAGCGTTGACCTGACAGGGGGCGCCGAGACCCAGTACTTC
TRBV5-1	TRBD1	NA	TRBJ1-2	CASSRVYEQGGYTF	TGCGCCAGCAGCCGCGTCTACGAACAGGGGGGCTACACCTTC
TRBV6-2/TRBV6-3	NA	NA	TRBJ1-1	CASSYSDRLNTEAFF	TGTGCCAGCAGTTACTCGGACAGACTGAACACTGAAGCTTTCTTT
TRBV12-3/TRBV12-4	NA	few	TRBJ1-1	CASTLGTNTEAFF	TGTGCCAGTACCCTGGGCACTAACACTGAAGCTTTCTTT
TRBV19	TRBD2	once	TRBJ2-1	CASSISGLAGVEQFF	TGTGCCAGTAGTATTTCGGGACTAGCGGGAGTTGAGCAGTTCTTC
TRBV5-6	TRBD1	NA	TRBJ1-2	CASSRQGRGYGYTF	TGTGCCAGCAGCCGACAGGGCAGAGGCTATGGCTACACCTTC
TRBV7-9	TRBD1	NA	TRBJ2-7	CASSTRTGGGEQYF	TGTGCCAGCAGCACCCGGACAGGGGGTGGGGAGCAGTACTTC
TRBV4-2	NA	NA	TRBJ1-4	CASSQESRGGNEKLFF	TGTGCCAGCAGCCAAGAGAGTCGTGGGGGGAATGAAAAACTGTTTTTT
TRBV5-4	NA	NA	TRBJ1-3	CASSGRGFGDTIYF	TGTGCCAGCAGCGGCCGGGGTTTTGGGGACACCATATATTTT
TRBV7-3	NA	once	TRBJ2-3	CASSSILSPTPVSTDTQYF	TGTGCCAGCAGCTCGATTCTAAGTCCGACACCCGTTAGCACAGATACGCAGTATTTT
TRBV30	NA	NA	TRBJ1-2	CAWSVLSGYTF	TGTGCCTGGAGTGTACTAAGCGGCTACACCTTC
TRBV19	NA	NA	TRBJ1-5	CASSTDRQPQHF	TGTGCCAGTAGTACGGACAGACAGCCCCAGCATTTT
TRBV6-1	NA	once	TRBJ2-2	CASSERGSAGELFF	TGTGCCAGCAGTGAACGGGGGAGCGCCGGGGAGCTGTTTTTT
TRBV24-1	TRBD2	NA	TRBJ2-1	CATSDPAAGAHNEQFF	TGTGCCACCAGTGACCCGGCCGCGGGAGCTCACAATGAGCAGTTCTTC
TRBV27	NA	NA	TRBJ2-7	CASSSSGTPPNEQYF	TGTGCCAGCAGCTCTTCCGGGACTCCTCCGAACGAGCAGTACTTC
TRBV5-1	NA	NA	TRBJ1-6	CASSLRTESSYNSPLHF	TGCGCCAGCAGCTTGCGGACAGAAAGCTCCTATAATTCACCCCTCCACTTT
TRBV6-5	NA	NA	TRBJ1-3	CASSYSRALSGNTIYF	TGTGCCAGCAGTTACTCGCGGGCCCTCTCTGGAAACACCATATATTTT
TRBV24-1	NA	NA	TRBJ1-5	CATQARGSNQPQHF	TGTGCCACGCAAGCTAGGGGAAGCAATCAGCCCCAGCATTTT
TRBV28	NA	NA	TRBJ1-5	CASSLFDWLGGDSNQPQHF	TGTGCCAGCAGTTTATTTGATTGGTTGGGAGGGGATAGCAATCAGCCCCAGCATTTT
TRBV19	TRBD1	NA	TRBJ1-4	CASRRDRDELNEKLFF	TGTGCCAGTAGACGGGACAGGGACGAGCTAAATGAAAAACTGTTTTTT
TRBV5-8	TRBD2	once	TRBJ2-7	CASSSGTSGRYEQYF	TGTGCCAGCAGCAGCGGGACTAGCGGGAGGTACGAGCAGTACTTC
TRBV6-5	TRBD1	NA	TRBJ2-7	CASSWRDRSSYEQYF	TGTGCCAGCAGTTGGAGGGACAGGAGCTCCTACGAGCAGTACTTC
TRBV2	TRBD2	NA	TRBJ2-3	CASSLTSGRGRDTQYF	TGTGCCAGCAGTTTGACTAGCGGGAGAGGTAGAGATACGCAGTATTTT
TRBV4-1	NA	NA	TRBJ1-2	CASSLRAPANYGYTF	TGCGCCAGCAGCCTCCGAGCGCCAGCTAACTATGGCTACACCTTC